A single T cell receptor beta chain is shown here with its context. What it binds is not known. Repertoires were generated with immunoSEQ multiplex PCR, while TCRdb's copy carries only in-frame clones and drops some. The sample has about 150,000 clones; more than 85% are singletons. The data belong to a study of T cell responses to AZD1222 COVID-19 vaccine. General study results and limits: When two AZD1222 doses had been given, Spike-specific TCR breadth and depth rose. Only a handful of AZD1222 recipients, roughly 6 in all, had baseline seropositivity. A reported finding is that nearly half of spike-specific TCRs target unmutated variant regions. CD4 TCRs linked to vaccination spanned spike, dominating at 160-218 and 743-854.

Germline CDR1 and CDR2: SGHTA and FQGNSA. This CDR3 is 15 amino acids long. V was cut by 3 bases and J by 5 bases, with 16 bases left in between. The source was peripheral blood, collected after recovery from COVID-19. The V and J genes are TRBV7-2 and TRBJ1-1; D may be TRBD1 (5 bases). This clonotype originated in an adult who had recovered from COVID-19. The CDR3 loop is CASSFWGQTGTEAFF. The CDR3 region has the DNA TGTGCCAGCAGCTTTTGGGGCCAAACGGGGACTGAAGCTTTCTTT.